A single T cell receptor beta chain is shown here with its context. The antigen is not known. Libraries of TRB cDNA were made by 5' RACE and carried UMIs. With the 5' RACE reads reprocessed, TCRdb shows one record per CDR3 protein and no DNA. This table holds around 60,000 distinct CDR3 sequences. The data are from a study of CXCR3-negative and CXCR3-positive naive CD8 T cells. As for the study in general: Sequencing gave some 130 million TRB reads overall, about 1.5 +/- 0.3 million per library. Study-level results: Naive cells positive for CXCR3 carried more hydrophobic TRB CDR3s than CXCR3-negative ones.

Every subset of CD8+ T cells was sorted in triplicate at 250,000 to 350,000 cells each. The CDR3 length is 14 residues. CDR1 and CDR2 from the germline V gene are MNHNY and SVGAGI (reference sequence). The TCR sequence derives from a human donor in good health. Some clones in this sample may be carry-over from other donors' samples. The material sequenced was naive CXCR3+ CD8+ T cells from blood. Indicated subset: CD45RO-CCR7+CD27+CD95- naive CD8+ T cells expressing CXCR3 (TNR3+). J is TRBJ2-7 and V is TRBV6-6; TCRdb's D gene call, TRBD2, goes unchecked for lack of DNA. The CDR3 loop is CASSRTGTSYEQYF.